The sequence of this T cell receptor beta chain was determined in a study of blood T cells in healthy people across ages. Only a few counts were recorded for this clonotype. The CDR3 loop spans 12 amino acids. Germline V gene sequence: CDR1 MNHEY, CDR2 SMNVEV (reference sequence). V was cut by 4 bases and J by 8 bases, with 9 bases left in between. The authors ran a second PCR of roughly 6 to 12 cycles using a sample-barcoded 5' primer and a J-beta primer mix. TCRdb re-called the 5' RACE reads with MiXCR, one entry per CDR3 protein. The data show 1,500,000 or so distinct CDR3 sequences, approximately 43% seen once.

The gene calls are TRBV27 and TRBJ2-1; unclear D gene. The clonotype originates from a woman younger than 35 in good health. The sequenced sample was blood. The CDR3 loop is CASSSISDEQFF. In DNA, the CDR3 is TGTGCCAGCAGTTCAATCAGTGATGAGCAGTTCTTC.